The rows below give T cell receptor beta chains drawn from one sample of a study of blood T cell repertoires in COVID-19. This table comes from immunoSEQ multiplex PCR, and its TCRdb copy is limited to in-frame clones, with some not included. The sample carries some 140,000 clones, about 77% recorded once. The specimen was peripheral blood. These receptors were obtained from a man older than 75 with acute or convalescent COVID-19. Each CDR3 is given with its conserved first and last residue. Fields, in order: J gene, D gene, clone size, V gene, CDR3 DNA, CDR3 protein. D genes are given only for firm matches. Clone size appears in some rows only: once, few, many, or a class for an expanded clone.

TRBJ2-1 NA NA TRBV27 TGTGCCAGCAGTTTATCAGCGACTAGTTCCTACAATGAGCAGTTCTTC CASSLSATSSYNEQFF
TRBJ2-1 NA medium-sized TRBV6-2/TRBV6-3 TGTGCCAGCAGTTACATAAGTCGGCTAGTGGTGGATGAGCAGTTCTTC CASSYISRLVVDEQFF
TRBJ1-2 TRBD1 few TRBV6-1 TGTGCCAGCAGTGGGGGATACAGGGGGAGGGGCAGCGGCTACACCTTC CASSGGYRGRGSGYTF
TRBJ2-2 NA NA TRBV30 TGTGCCTGGTCTAGAGGACAGAACACCGGGGAGCTGTTTTTT CAWSRGQNTGELFF
TRBJ2-7 NA NA TRBV28 TGTGCCAGCAGTTTAGGAAGGTGGAACCCGGGACTCGCCCTCTCCGAGCAGTACTTC CASSLGRWNPGLALSEQYF
TRBJ1-5 TRBD1 NA TRBV3-1/TRBV3-2 TGTGCCAGCAGCCCGGGGACAGGGTGGTCTCAGCCCCAGCATTTT CASSPGTGWSQPQHF
TRBJ2-2 NA NA TRBV6-5 TGTGCCAGCAGAGCGGCGGGCGCCGGGGAGCTGTTTTTT CASRAAGAGELFF
TRBJ2-5 TRBD1 NA TRBV19 TGTGCCAGTAGTTTCCGAGAACAGGGGTATGGGGAGACCCAGTACTTC CASSFREQGYGETQYF
TRBJ2-3 TRBD2 NA TRBV18 TGTGCCAGCTCACCACGCGGGGGAGGGAGCACAGATACGCAGTATTTT CASSPRGGGSTDTQYF
TRBJ2-7 NA once TRBV27 TGTGCCAGCAACATCCCCCCCCCTTCGACTCCTGACTACGAGCAGTACTTC CASNIPPPSTPDYEQYF
TRBJ1-4 TRBD1 NA TRBV27 TGTGCCAGCAGTTTGGGGACAGGGAATTATGAAAAACTGTTTTTT CASSLGTGNYEKLFF
TRBJ2-7 NA many TRBV5-5 TGTGCCAGCAACCACGGGACTGGGAGGACCTACGAGCAGTACTTC CASNHGTGRTYEQYF
TRBJ1-1 NA few TRBV24-1 TGTGCCACCAGTGACCCTATACGCCAGGATAACACTGAAGCTTTCTTT CATSDPIRQDNTEAFF
TRBJ2-1 NA NA TRBV27 TGTGCCAGCAGTGAAATGCCCAGGGGCCCCAATGAGCAGTTCTTC CASSEMPRGPNEQFF
TRBJ1-1 NA NA TRBV29-1 TGCAGCGTTGAGGGAGTCGCTTTCTTT CSVEGVAFF
TRBJ2-6 NA NA TRBV19 TGTGCCAGTAGTATTTGGGGCAGGGGCTCTGGGGCCAACGTCCTGACTTTC CASSIWGRGSGANVLTF
TRBJ1-1 TRBD1 NA TRBV28 TGTGCCAGCAGTTCACAGGGGCTCTACACTGAAGCTTTCTTT CASSSQGLYTEAFF
TRBJ2-2 NA NA TRBV5-1 TGCGCCAGCAGCCCAGGGACTTCCACCGGGGAGCTGTTTTTT CASSPGTSTGELFF